This note documents a single T cell receptor beta chain sequence. The antigen is unknown. The data were produced by immunoSEQ multiplex PCR, yet TCRdb's version contains in-frame clones alone and is incomplete. The sample holds tens of thousands of clones; about 90% are singletons and the top ten take about 13%. The CDR3 is 15 amino acids. Germline CDR1 and CDR2: SGHTA and FQGNSA. V trimming: 7 bases; J trimming: 5 bases; junction bases outside the gene matches: 6. The data were taken from a study of lymphopenia after photon versus proton radiotherapy. Study-wide points: Proton therapy kept repertoires fairly stable, unlike photons, which gained effector/memory cells. Survival link was tested only in deceased patients; proton benefit remains a possibility. Larger post-nadir TCR diversity loss correlated inversely with survival in deceased patients.

The sequence derives from a man of 80 years or more with esophageal cancer. The chain recombines TRBV7-2 with TRBJ1-6; 9 nucleotides line up with TRBD1. The sample in question was peripheral blood, obtained from a patient treated with proton-based radiotherapy. CDR3: CASTFWDRDNSPLHF. The CDR3 DNA is TGTGCCAGCACGTTCTGGGACAGGGATAATTCACCCCTCCACTTT.